Below, 5 T cell receptor beta chains from the same sample are listed, as sequenced in a study of cytomegalovirus exposure and HLA in healthy donors (dated by TCRdb to 2016 to 2017). Libraries came from the immunoSEQ multiplex PCR assay. For the multiplex PCR, a mixture combining 60 forward primers for TCR Vbeta segments and 13 reverse primers for TCR Jbeta segments was used. TCRdb stores this immuneACCESS table with in-frame sequences only. Part of the clones is absent; in the studies checked, under half of the shortfall reflects unresolved V genes, and no reason is known for the rest. This sample is represented by 150,000 to 200,000 clones; about four fifths of them were singletons. The ten top clones hold 4.5% to 7.5% of the sample. Sequences were obtained from PBMCs. The receptors were gathered from a woman aged 30 to 39 in good health and CMV-seropositive.

This clone was counted a single time. This rearrangement joins TRBV6-1 to TRBJ1-1; possible D gene TRBD1, 6 bases. The CDR3 contains 12 residues. With 7 bases removed from V and 6 bases from J, the gap between germline ends came to 12 bases. Germline V CDR1 and CDR2: MNHNS, SASEGT. The CDR3 DNA reads TGTGCCAGCAAACAGGGCACGGCTGAAGCTTTCTTT. This gives the protein CASKQGTAEAFF.

This clone was seen only once. V gene TRBV4-1 combines with J gene TRBJ2-3; TRBD2 matches 11 bases. Germline V gives CDR1 MGHRA, CDR2 YSYEKL. V lost 3 bases and J lost 4; bases outside the gene matches: 6. This CDR3 contains 16 residues. The CDR3 nucleotides read TGCGCCAGCAGCCACCCTAGCGGGGGGTTGTCAGATACGCAGTATTTT. Protein: CASSHPSGGLSDTQYF.

V is TRBV10-3 and J is TRBJ1-6; 7 bases match TRBD1. CDR3 length: 14 amino acids. The V and J ends lost 8 bases and 9 bases, in that order; junction bases with no gene match: 10. CDR1 is ENHRY, CDR2 SYGVKD, per germline. The CDR3 nucleotides read TGTGCCATCGGACAGGACCCGGGGGCTTCACCCCTCCACTTT. Its translation: CAIGQDPGASPLHF.

V and J are TRBV27 and TRBJ2-7; TRBD2 matches at 9 bases. This CDR3 spans 13 amino acids. CDR1 is MNHEY and CDR2 is SMNVEV in the germline V gene (reference sequence). The V gene end was trimmed by 4 bases and the J gene end by 5 bases; junction bases not matched to a gene: 3. The DNA of the CDR3 is TGTGCCAGCAGTTCCAGCGGGAGGAACGAGCAGTACTTC. It yields the protein CASSSSGRNEQYF.

Remarks on this clone: The sample contains more than one DNA sequence encoding this CDR3. V is TRBV6-5 and J is TRBJ1-2, with D unclear. Germline V gene data show CDR1 as MNHEY and CDR2 as SVGAGI. This CDR3 spans 12 amino acids. V was shortened by 2 bases and J by 5 bases, with 6 bases between the two germline ends. The CDR3 loop is CASSYRGYGYTF. The CDR3 nucleotides read TGTGCCAGCAGTTACCGCGGGTATGGCTACACCTTC.